This TCR beta chain was captured by sequencing in a study of PD-1 blockade in classical Hodgkin lymphoma. This CDR3 has 16 residues. With 0 bases removed from V and 2 bases from J, the gap between germline ends came to 11 bases. Germline V gene lookup returns CDR1 MGHRA and CDR2 YSYEKL. This clone is a singleton in its sample. Time point reported: cycle 4 day 1 (C4D1), after more than five weeks of nivolumab. Every patient was affected by relapse after autologous stem cell transplantation, while exposure to brentuximab vedotin was not uniform. Using immunoSEQ multiplex PCR, the repertoire was profiled, and TCRdb retains in-frame clones only, with some absent. Of 20,000 to 25,000 clones listed, about 73% are singletons.

This receptor was identified in a human donor with classical Hodgkin lymphoma. The chain employs TRBV4-1 and TRBJ2-1; TRBD2 is a possible D gene (5 bases). The material was peripheral blood mononuclear cells (PBMCs), obtained before the fourth cycle of nivolumab. The CDR3 bases are TGCGCCAGCAGCCAAGAATCCGGGGAAACCTACAATGAGCAGTTCTTC. This gives the protein CASSQESGETYNEQFF.